This T cell receptor beta chain came from a study of blood T cells in healthy people across ages. Study context: About one barcoded beta molecule was captured per two T cells (by template switching). Overall study findings and caveats: Age advanced and TCR beta diversity per million T cells fell, roughly linearly. Diversity was estimated from one million T cells, and these estimates were considered underestimates.

Trimming took 7 bases from V and 6 from J, leaving 9 bases between them. Germline loops: CDR1 SQVTM, CDR2 ANQGSEA. The CDR3 length is 11 residues. A second about 7 to 11 cycle PCR used barcoded and J-beta primers. Each cDNA was tagged by a template-switch adaptor containing 12 random nucleotides. From the 5' RACE reads, TCRdb called clonotypes with MiXCR, one entry per CDR3 protein. The data contain 600,000 or so distinct CDR3 sequences, about 45% of them singletons. This clonotype was counted between two and nine times. Its antigen is unknown. The TCR comes from a man older than 75 in good health. Sequenced sample: blood. The V gene is TRBV29-1, the J gene TRBJ2-2; either TRBD1 or TRBD2 may fit D (6 bases each). This chain's CDR3 is CSGRGAGELFF. The CDR3 nucleotides are TGCAGCGGGAGGGGGGCCGGGGAGCTGTTTTTT.